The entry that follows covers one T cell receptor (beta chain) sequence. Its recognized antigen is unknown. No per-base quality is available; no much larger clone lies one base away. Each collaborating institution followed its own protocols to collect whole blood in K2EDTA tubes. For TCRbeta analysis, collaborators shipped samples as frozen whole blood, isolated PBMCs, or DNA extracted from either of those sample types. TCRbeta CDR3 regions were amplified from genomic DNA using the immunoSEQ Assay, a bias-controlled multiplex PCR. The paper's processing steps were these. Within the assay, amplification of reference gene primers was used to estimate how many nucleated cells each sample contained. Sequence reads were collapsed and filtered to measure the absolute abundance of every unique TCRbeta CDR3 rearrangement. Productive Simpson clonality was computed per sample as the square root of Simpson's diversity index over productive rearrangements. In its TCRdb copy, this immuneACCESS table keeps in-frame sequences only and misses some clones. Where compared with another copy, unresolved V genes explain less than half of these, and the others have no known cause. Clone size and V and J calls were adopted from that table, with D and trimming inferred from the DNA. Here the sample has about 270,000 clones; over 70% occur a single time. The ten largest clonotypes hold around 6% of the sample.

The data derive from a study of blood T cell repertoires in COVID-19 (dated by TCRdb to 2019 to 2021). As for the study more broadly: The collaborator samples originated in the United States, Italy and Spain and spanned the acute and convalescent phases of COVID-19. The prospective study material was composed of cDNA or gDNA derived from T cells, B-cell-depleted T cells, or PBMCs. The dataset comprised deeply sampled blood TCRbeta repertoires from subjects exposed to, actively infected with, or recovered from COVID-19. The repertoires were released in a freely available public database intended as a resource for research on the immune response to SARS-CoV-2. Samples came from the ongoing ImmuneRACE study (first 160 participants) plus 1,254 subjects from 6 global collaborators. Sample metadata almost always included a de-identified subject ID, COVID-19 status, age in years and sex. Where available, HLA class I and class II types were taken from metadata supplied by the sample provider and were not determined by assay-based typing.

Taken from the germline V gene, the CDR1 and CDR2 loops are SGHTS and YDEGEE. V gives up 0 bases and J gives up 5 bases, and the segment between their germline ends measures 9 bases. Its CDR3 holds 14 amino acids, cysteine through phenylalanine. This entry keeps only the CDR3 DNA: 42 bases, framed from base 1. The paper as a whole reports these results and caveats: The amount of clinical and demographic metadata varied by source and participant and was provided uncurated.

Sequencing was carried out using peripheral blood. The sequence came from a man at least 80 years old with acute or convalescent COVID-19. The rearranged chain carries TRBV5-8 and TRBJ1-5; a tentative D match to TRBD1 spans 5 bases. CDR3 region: CASSLGGRDQPQHF. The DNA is TGTGCCAGCAGCTTGGGGGGGAGGGATCAGCCCCAGCATTTT. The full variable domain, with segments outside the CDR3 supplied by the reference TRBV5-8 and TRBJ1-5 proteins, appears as EAGVTQSPTHLIKTRGQQATLRCSPISGHTSVYWYQQALGLGLQFLLWYDEGEERNRGNFPPRFSGRQFPNYSSELNVNALELEDSALYLCASSLGGRDQPQHFGDGTRLSIL.